Listed below are T cell receptor beta chains from one sample, sequenced in a study of blood T cell repertoires in COVID-19. Assay: immunoSEQ multiplex PCR; the TCRdb copy retains only in-frame clones and omits some. The sample has some 120,000 clones; approximately 83% are singletons. The material sequenced was peripheral blood. All receptors come from a man older than 75 with active or convalescent COVID-19. Each CDR3 is given with its conserved first and last residue. Fields, in order: CDR3 DNA, CDR3 protein, CDR3 length, clone size, V gene, D gene, J gene. The D gene is left open where the match is weak. Clone size, where shown, is once, few, many, or a class for clones that have expanded.

DNA: TGTGCCAGCAGCCTCGGGGTCGCCGGGGAGCTGTTTTTT; CDR3: CASSLGVAGELFF; length: 13; size: -; V: TRBV5-5; D: -; J: TRBJ2-2
DNA: TGTGCCAGCAGCCCCCACGGACAGGGGACTAATGAAAAACTGTTTTTT; CDR3: CASSPHGQGTNEKLFF; length: 16; size: -; V: TRBV6-4; D: TRBD1; J: TRBJ1-4
DNA: TGTGCCAGCACGGACAGGGGTCAGTACACAGATACGCAGTATTTT; CDR3: CASTDRGQYTDTQYF; length: 15; size: -; V: TRBV7-8; D: TRBD1; J: TRBJ2-3
DNA: TGTGCCAGCAGCCCATCAGCGAACACCGGGGAGCTGTTTTTT; CDR3: CASSPSANTGELFF; length: 14; size: few; V: TRBV7-8; D: -; J: TRBJ2-2
DNA: TGTGCCACCAGTGACGGGGGTAGGTACGAGCAGTACTTC; CDR3: CATSDGGRYEQYF; length: 13; size: -; V: TRBV24-1; D: -; J: TRBJ2-7
DNA: TGCGCCAGCAGTGCAGAGCGGGAGACATACAATGAGCAGTTCTTC; CDR3: CASSAERETYNEQFF; length: 15; size: -; V: TRBV10-2; D: TRBD2; J: TRBJ2-1
DNA: TGTGCCAGCAGCTTTCGACAGACGAACACTGAAGCTTTCTTT; CDR3: CASSFRQTNTEAFF; length: 14; size: -; V: TRBV7-9; D: -; J: TRBJ1-1
DNA: TGTGCCAGGATGTACGGGAGTATCTCCTACAATGAGCAGTTCTTC; CDR3: CARMYGSISYNEQFF; length: 15; size: -; V: TRBV6-5; D: -; J: TRBJ2-1
DNA: TGTGCCAGCAGCTTGAACAGGGATGGGACTGAAGCTTTCTTT; CDR3: CASSLNRDGTEAFF; length: 14; size: -; V: TRBV7-2; D: -; J: TRBJ1-1
DNA: TGTGCCAGCACTTCCCCGGGACAAGAATACGAGCAGTACTTC; CDR3: CASTSPGQEYEQYF; length: 14; size: -; V: TRBV4-2; D: -; J: TRBJ2-7
DNA: TGTGCCAGCAGATCCGGGACAGGGGATGCTTTCTTT; CDR3: CASRSGTGDAFF; length: 12; size: -; V: TRBV3-1/TRBV3-2; D: TRBD1; J: TRBJ1-1
DNA: TGTGCCAGCTCACCATCCGAGCCGGGACAGGGGGCCTTC; CDR3: CASSPSEPGQGAF; length: 13; size: -; V: TRBV18; D: TRBD1; J: TRBJ2-7
DNA: TGTGCCAGCAGTCAAGAGGCCGGCACTGAAGCTTTCTTT; CDR3: CASSQEAGTEAFF; length: 13; size: -; V: TRBV6-4; D: -; J: TRBJ1-1
DNA: TGTGCCAGCAGGGCCCTAGGAGGATATGAGCAGTTCTTC; CDR3: CASRALGGYEQFF; length: 13; size: few; V: TRBV27; D: -; J: TRBJ2-1
DNA: TGTGCCAGCAGCTTCGTCGGGAGTTTGGCAGATACGCAGTATTTT; CDR3: CASSFVGSLADTQYF; length: 15; size: -; V: TRBV5-6; D: -; J: TRBJ2-3
DNA: TGTGCCAGCAGGCGACAGGACTACGAGCAGTACTTC; CDR3: CASRRQDYEQYF; length: 12; size: -; V: TRBV6-6; D: -; J: TRBJ2-7
DNA: TGTGCCACCAGCAGAGACCTTTTTGGGACTAGCGGGAGTAACAATGAGCAGTTCTTC; CDR3: CATSRDLFGTSGSNNEQFF; length: 19; size: -; V: TRBV15; D: TRBD2; J: TRBJ2-1
DNA: TGTGCCAGCAGCCCGTCGCAGTGGGGGCGTCTTCAGCCCCAGCATTTT; CDR3: CASSPSQWGRLQPQHF; length: 16; size: -; V: TRBV7-2; D: -; J: TRBJ1-5
DNA: TGTGCCAGCAGCCTAGAAGTCCGGGGTAGCGACTATGGCTACACCTTC; CDR3: CASSLEVRGSDYGYTF; length: 16; size: once; V: TRBV5-4; D: -; J: TRBJ1-2
DNA: TGTGCCAGCAGCCAAGTGACAGGGGGCCAAGAGACCCAGTACTTC; CDR3: CASSQVTGGQETQYF; length: 15; size: -; V: TRBV3-1/TRBV3-2; D: TRBD1; J: TRBJ2-5